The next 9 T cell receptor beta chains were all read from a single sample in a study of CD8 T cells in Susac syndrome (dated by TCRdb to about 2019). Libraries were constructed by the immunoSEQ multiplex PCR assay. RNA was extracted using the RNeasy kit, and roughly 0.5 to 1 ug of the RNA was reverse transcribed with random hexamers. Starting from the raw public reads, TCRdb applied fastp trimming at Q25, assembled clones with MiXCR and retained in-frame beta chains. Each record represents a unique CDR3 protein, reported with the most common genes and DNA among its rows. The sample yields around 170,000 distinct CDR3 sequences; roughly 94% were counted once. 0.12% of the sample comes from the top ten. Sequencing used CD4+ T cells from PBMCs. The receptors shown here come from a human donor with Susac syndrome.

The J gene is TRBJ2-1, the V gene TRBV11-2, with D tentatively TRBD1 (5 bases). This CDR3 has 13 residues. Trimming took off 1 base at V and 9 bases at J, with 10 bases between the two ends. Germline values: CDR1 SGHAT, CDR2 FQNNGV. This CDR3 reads CASSLAGMGEQFF. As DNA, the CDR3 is TGTGCCAGCAGCTTAGCAGGGATGGGTGAGCAGTTCTTC.

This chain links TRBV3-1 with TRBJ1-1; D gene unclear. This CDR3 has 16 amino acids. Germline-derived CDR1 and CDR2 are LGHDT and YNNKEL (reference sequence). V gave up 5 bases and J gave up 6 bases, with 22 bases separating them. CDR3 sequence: CASSTTLRGMLAEAFF. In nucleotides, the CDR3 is TGTGCCAGCAGCACTACACTCCGGGGAATGTTGGCTGAAGCTTTCTTT.

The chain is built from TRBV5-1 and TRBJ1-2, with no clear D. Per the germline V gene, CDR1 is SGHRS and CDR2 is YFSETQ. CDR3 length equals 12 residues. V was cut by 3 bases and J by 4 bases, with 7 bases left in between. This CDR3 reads CASSSTTYGYTF. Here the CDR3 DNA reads TGCGCCAGCAGCTCGACAACCTATGGCTACACCTTC.

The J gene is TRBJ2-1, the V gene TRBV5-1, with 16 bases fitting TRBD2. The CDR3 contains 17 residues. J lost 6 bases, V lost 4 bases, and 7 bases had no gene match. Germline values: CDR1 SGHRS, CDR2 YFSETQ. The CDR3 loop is CASSVGTSGGAGNEQFF. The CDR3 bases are TGCGCCAGCAGCGTCGGGACTAGCGGGGGGGCCGGCAATGAGCAGTTCTTC.

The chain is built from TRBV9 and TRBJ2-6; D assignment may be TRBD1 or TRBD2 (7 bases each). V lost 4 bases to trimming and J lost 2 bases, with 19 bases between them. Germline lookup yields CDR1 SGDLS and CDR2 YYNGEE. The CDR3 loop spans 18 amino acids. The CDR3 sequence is CASSPGRGRWPGANVLTF. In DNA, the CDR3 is TGTGCCAGCAGCCCTGGGAGGGGGCGCTGGCCTGGGGCCAACGTCCTGACTTTC.

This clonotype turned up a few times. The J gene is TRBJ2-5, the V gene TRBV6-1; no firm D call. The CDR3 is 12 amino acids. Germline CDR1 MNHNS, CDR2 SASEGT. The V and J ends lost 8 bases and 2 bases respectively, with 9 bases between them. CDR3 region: CASQSPQETQYF. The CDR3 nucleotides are TGTGCCAGCCAGTCCCCACAAGAGACCCAGTACTTC.

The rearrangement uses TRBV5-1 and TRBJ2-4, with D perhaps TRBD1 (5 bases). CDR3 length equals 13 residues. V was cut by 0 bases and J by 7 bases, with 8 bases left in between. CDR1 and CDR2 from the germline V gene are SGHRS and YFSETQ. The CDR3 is CASSLGQMNIQYF. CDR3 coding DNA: TGCGCCAGCAGCTTGGGACAGATGAACATTCAGTACTTC.

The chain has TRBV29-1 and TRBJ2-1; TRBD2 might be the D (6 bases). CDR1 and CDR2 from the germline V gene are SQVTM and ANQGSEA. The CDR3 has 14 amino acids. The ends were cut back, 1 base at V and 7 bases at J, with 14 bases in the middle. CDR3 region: CSVEGRGRRNEQFF. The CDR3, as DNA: TGCAGCGTTGAAGGTCGGGGGAGGCGAAATGAGCAGTTCTTC.

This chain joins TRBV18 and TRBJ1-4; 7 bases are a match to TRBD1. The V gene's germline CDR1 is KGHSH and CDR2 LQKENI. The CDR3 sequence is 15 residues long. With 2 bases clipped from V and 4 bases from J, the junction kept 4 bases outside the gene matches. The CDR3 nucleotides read TGTGCCAGCTCACCAACGACAGGGAATAATGAAAAACTGTTTTTT. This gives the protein CASSPTTGNNEKLFF.